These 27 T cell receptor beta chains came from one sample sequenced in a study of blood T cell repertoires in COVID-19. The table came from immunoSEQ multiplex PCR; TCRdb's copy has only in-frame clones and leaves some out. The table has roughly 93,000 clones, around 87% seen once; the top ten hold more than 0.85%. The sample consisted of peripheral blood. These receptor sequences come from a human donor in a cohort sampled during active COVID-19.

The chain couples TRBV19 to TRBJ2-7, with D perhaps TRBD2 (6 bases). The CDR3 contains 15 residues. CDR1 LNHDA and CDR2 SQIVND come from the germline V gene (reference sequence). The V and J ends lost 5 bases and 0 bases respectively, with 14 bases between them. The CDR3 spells CASSVERVSSYEQYF. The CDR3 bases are TGTGCCAGTAGTGTTGAGCGGGTTAGCTCCTACGAGCAGTACTTC. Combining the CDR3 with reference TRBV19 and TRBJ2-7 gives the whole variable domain DGGITQSPKYLFRKEGQNVTLSCEQNLNHDAMYWYRQDPGQGLRLIYYSQIVNDFQKGDIAEGYSVSREKKESFPLTVTSAQKNPTAFYLCASSVERVSSYEQYFGPGTRLTVT.

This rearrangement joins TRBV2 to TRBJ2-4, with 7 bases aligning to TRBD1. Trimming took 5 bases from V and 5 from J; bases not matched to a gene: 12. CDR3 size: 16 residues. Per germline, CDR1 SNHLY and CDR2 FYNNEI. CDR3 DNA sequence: TGTGCCAGCAGTAGGAAAAGGGACAGATCCGAAAACATTCAGTACTTC. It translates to CASSRKRDRSENIQYF.

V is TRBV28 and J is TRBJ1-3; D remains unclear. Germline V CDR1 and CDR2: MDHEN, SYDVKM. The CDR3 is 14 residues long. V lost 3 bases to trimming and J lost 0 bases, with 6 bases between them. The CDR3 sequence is CASSLGSSGNTIYF. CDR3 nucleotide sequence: TGTGCCAGCAGTTTGGGCAGCTCTGGAAACACCATATATTTT.

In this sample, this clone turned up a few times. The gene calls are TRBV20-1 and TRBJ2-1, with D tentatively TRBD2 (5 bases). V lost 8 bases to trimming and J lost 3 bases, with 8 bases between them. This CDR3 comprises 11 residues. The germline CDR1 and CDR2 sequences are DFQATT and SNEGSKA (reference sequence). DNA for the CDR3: TGCAGTCACGGAGGCTACAATGAGCAGTTCTTC. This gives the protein CSHGGYNEQFF.

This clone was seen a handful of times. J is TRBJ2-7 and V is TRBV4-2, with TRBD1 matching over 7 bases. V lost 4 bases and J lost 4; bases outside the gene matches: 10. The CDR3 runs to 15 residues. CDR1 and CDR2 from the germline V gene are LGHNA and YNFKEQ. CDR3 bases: TGTGCCAGCAGCCCCAGGGAAGGGGGCGGTTACGAGCAGTACTTC. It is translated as CASSPREGGGYEQYF.

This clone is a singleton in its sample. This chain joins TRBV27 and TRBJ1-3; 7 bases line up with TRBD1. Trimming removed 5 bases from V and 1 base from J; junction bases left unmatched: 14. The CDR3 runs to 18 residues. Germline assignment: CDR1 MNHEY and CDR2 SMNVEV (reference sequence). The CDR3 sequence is CASSRTGTRFRSGNTIYF. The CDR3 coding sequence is TGTGCCAGCAGTAGGACAGGCACGCGGTTTCGTTCTGGAAACACCATATATTTT.

The CDR3 protein is CASSISINTEAFF. In nucleotides, the CDR3 is TGTGCCAGTAGTATCAGTATAAACACTGAAGCTTTCTTT. The V call is TRBV19, the J call TRBJ1-1; no definite D call. V lost 3 bases to trimming and J lost 2 bases, with 7 bases between them. Germline loops: CDR1 LNHDA, CDR2 SQIVND (reference sequence). This CDR3 spans 13 amino acids.

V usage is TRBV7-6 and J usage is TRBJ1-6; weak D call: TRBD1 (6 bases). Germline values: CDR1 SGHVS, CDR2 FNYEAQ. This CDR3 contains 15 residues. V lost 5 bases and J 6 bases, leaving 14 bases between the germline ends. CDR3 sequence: CASSITGSSNSPLHF. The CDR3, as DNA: TGTGCCAGCAGCATAACAGGGTCTTCTAATTCACCCCTCCACTTT.

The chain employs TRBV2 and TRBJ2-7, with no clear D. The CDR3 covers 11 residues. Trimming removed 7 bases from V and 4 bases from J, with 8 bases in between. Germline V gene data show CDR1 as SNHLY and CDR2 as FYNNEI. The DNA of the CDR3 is TGTGCCAGCACCTATAATTACGAGCAGTACTTC. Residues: CASTYNYEQYF.

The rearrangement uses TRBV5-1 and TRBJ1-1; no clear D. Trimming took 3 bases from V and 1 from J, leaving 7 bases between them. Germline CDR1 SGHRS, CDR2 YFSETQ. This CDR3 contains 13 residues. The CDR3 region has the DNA TGCGCCAGCAGCTGGGCCGGGAACACTGAAGCTTTCTTT. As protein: CASSWAGNTEAFF.

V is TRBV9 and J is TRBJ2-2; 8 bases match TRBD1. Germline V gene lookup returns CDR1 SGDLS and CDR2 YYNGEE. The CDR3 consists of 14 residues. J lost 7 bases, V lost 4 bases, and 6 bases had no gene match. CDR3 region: CASSTTGGDGELFF. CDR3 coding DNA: TGTGCCAGCAGCACAACAGGGGGTGACGGGGAGCTGTTTTTT. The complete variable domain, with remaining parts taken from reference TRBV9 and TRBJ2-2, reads DSGVTQTPKHLITATGQRVTLRCSPRSGDLSVYWYQQSLDQGLQFLIQYYNGEERAKGNILERFSAQQFPDLHSELNLSSLELGDSALYFCASSTTGGDGELFFGEGSRLTVL.

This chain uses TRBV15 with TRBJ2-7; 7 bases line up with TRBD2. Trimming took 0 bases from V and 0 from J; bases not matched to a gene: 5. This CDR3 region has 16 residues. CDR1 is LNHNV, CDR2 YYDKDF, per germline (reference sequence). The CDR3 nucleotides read TGTGCCACCAGCAGAGATCTAGCGGTTGGCTCCTACGAGCAGTACTTC. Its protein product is CATSRDLAVGSYEQYF.

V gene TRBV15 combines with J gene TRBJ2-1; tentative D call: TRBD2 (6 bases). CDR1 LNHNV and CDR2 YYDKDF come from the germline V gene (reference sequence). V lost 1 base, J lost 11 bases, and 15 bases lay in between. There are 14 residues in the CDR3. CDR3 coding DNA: TGTGCCACCAGCAGAGGGACCTTGGAGGGGAAGCAGTTCTTC. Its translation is CATSRGTLEGKQFF.

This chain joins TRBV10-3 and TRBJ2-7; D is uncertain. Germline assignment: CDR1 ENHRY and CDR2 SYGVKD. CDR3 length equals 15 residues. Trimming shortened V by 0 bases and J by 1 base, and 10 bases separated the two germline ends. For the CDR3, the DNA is TGTGCCATCAGTGAGTCTACAAGCGCATCCTACGAGCAGTACTTC. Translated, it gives CAISESTSASYEQYF.

CDR3 coding DNA: TGTGCCAGCAGCTTAGGGCTTAGCAATCAGCCCCAGCATTTT. Amino acid sequence: CASSLGLSNQPQHF. This sequence joins TRBV7-2 and TRBJ1-5; D uncertain. CDR1 is SGHTA and CDR2 is FQGNSA in the germline V gene. The CDR3 consists of 14 residues. V shed 1 base and J shed 0 bases, with 4 bases lying between them.

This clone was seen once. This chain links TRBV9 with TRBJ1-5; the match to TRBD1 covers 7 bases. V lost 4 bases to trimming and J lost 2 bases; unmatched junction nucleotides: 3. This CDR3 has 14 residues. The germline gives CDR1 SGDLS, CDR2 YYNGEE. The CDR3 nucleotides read TGTGCCAGCAGCCCCAGGGGGGGCAATCAGCCCCAGCATTTT. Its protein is CASSPRGGNQPQHF.

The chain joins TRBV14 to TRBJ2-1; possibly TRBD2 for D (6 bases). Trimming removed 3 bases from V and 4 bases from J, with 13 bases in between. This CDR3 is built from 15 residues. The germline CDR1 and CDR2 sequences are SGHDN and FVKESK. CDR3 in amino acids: CASSQAGSPYNEQFF. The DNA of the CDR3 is TGTGCCAGCAGCCAGGCGGGGTCCCCTTACAATGAGCAGTTCTTC.

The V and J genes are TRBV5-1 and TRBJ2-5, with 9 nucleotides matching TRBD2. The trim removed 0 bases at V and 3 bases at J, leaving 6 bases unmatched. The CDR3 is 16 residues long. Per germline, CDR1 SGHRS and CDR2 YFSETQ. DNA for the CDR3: TGCGCCAGCAGCTTGGGGGCTAGCGGGACAAAAGAGACCCAGTACTTC. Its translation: CASSLGASGTKETQYF.

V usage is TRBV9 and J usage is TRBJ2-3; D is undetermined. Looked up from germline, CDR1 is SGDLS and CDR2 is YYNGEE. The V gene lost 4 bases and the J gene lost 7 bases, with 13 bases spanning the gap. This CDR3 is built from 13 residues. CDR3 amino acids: CASSQALTNTQYF. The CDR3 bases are TGTGCCAGCAGCCAAGCCCTCACCAATACGCAGTATTTT. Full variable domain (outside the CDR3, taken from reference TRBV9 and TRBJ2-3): DSGVTQTPKHLITATGQRVTLRCSPRSGDLSVYWYQQSLDQGLQFLIQYYNGEERAKGNILERFSAQQFPDLHSELNLSSLELGDSALYFCASSQALTNTQYFGPGTRLTVL.

CDR3 loop: CASSNRQGERTEAFF. The DNA for the CDR3 is TGTGCCAGCAGCAACCGACAGGGGGAACGGACTGAAGCTTTCTTT. V usage is TRBV9 and J usage is TRBJ1-1; 9 nucleotides align to TRBD1. The CDR3 has 15 residues. Germline-derived CDR1 and CDR2 are SGDLS and YYNGEE. V shed 4 bases and J 5 bases; nucleotides not matched to a gene: 9.

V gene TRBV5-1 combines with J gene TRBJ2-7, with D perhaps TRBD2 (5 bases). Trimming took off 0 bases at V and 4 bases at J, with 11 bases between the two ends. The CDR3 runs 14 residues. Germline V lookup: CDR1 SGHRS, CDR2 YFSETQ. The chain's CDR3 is CASSLADLTYEQYF. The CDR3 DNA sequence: TGCGCCAGCAGCTTGGCGGACTTGACTTACGAGCAGTACTTC. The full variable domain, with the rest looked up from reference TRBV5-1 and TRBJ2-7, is KAGVTQTPRYLIKTRGQQVTLSCSPISGHRSVSWYQQTPGQGLQFLFEYFSETQRNKGNFPGRFSGRQFSNSRSEMNVSTLELGDSALYLCASSLADLTYEQYFGPGTRLTVT.

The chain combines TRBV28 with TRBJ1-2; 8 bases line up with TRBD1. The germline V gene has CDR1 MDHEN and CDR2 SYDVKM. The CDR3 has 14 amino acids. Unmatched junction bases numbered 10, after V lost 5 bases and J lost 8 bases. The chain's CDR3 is CASSKRTGRGGYTF. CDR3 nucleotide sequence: TGTGCCAGCAGTAAACGGACAGGGCGAGGGGGCTACACCTTC.

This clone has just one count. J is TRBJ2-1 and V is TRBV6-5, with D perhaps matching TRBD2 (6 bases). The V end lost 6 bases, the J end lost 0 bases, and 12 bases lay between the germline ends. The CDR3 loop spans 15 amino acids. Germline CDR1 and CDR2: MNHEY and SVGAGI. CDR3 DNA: TGTGCCAGCAGCGCCTTGGGGGGCTCCTACAATGAGCAGTTCTTC. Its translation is CASSALGGSYNEQFF.

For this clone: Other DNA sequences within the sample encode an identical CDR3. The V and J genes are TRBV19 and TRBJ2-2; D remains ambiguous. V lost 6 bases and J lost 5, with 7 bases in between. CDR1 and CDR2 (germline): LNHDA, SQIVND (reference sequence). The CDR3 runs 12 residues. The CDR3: CASSTQTGELFF. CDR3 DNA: TGTGCCAGTAGCACCCAGACCGGGGAGCTGTTTTTT. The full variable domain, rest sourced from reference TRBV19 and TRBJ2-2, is DGGITQSPKYLFRKEGQNVTLSCEQNLNHDAMYWYRQDPGQGLRLIYYSQIVNDFQKGDIAEGYSVSREKKESFPLTVTSAQKNPTAFYLCASSTQTGELFFGEGSRLTVL.

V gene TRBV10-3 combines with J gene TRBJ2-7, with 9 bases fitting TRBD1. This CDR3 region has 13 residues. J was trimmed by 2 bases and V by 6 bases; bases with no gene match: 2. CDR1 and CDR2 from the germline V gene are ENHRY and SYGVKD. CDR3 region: CAIRGQGTYEQYF. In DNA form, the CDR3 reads TGTGCCATCAGGGGACAGGGTACCTACGAGCAGTACTTC.

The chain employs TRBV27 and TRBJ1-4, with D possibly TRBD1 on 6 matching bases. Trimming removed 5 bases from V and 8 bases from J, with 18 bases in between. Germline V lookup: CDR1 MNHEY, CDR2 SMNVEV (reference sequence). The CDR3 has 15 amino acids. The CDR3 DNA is TGTGCCAGCAGTCCTTCGAGAGACAGGCCAGAAAAACTGTTTTTT. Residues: CASSPSRDRPEKLFF.

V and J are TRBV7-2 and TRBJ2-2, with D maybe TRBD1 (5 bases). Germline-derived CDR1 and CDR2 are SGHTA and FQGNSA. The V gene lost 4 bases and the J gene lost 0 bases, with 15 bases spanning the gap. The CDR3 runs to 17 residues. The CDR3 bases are TGTGCCAGCAGCTGGGGCCCTGGGGCGGCGAACACCGGGGAGCTGTTTTTT. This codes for CASSWGPGAANTGELFF.